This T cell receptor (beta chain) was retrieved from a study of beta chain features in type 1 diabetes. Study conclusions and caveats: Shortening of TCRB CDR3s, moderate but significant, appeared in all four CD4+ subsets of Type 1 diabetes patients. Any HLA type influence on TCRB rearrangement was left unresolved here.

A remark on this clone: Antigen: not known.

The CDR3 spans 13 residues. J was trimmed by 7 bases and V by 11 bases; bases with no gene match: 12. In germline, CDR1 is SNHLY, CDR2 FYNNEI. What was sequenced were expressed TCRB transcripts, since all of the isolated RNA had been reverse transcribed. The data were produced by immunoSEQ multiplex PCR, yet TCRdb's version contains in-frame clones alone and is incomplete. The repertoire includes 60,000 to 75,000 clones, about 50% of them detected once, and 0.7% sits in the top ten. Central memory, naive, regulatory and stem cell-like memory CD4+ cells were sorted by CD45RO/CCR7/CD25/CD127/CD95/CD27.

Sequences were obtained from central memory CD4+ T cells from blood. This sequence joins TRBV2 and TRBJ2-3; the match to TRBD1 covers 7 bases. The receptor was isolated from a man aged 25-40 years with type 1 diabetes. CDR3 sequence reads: CAASVNRGYTQYF. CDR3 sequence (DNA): TGTGCCGCCTCCGTTAACAGGGGATATACGCAGTATTTT.